One and the same sample provided the 21 T cell receptor beta chains below, sequenced in a study of blood T cell repertoires in COVID-19 (TCRdb year 2020). The protocol used for the library was the immunoSEQ multiplex PCR assay. As stored in TCRdb, this immuneACCESS dataset retains in-frame rearrangements with V and J assigned. A fraction of the clones does not appear; measured against another copy, unresolved V genes explain less than half of the discrepancy, and the remainder lacks a known reason. The sample contains roughly 95,000 clones, approximately 82% of them found a single time. The ten largest clones represent approximately 4% of the sample. The sample taken for sequencing was peripheral blood. These receptors originate from a man aged 55 to 70 with acute or convalescent COVID-19.

This clone turned up a few times. The V call is TRBV11-2, the J call TRBJ2-1, with TRBD2 matching over 10 bases. The CDR3 runs 14 residues. Germline CDR1 is SGHAT and CDR2 is FQNNGV. The ends lost 6 bases at V and 10 bases at J; junction bases unmatched: 9. Here the CDR3 reads CASRRLTSGKEQFF. CDR3 bases: TGTGCCAGCAGAAGATTAACTAGCGGGAAAGAGCAGTTCTTC. Full variable domain (outside the CDR3, taken from reference TRBV11-2 and TRBJ2-1): EAGVAQSPRYKIIEKRQSVAFWCNPISGHATLYWYQQILGQGPKLLIQFQNNGVVDDSQLPKDRFSAERLKGVDSTLKIQPAKLEDSAVYLCASRRLTSGKEQFFGPGTRLTVL.

The chain has TRBV19 and TRBJ1-2; D not resolved. CDR1 is LNHDA and CDR2 is SQIVND in the germline V gene (reference sequence). The CDR3 length is 14 residues. V was trimmed by 6 bases and J by 4 bases, leaving 15 bases between them. CDR3 region: CASSNSLPPYGYTF. The CDR3 DNA sequence: TGTGCCAGTAGCAATAGCCTACCCCCCTATGGCTACACCTTC.

The chain carries TRBV3-1 (or the pseudogene TRBV3-2) and TRBJ1-5, with TRBD1 identical over 8 bases. Trimming took 4 bases from V and 4 from J; bases not matched to a gene: 3. Germline V CDR1 and CDR2: LGHDT, YNNKEL (reference sequence). CDR3 length: 14 residues. The CDR3 region is CASSPGTGNQPQHF. The DNA for the CDR3 is TGTGCCAGCAGCCCCGGGACAGGTAATCAGCCCCAGCATTTT.

The chain uses TRBV9 and TRBJ2-5; D is ambiguous. The V end was cut by 4 bases, the J end by 1 base, with 11 bases between. The germline V gene has CDR1 SGDLS and CDR2 YYNGEE. The CDR3 has 14 residues. As DNA, the CDR3 is TGTGCCAGCAGCTCTAGTGTCCCCCAAGAGACCCAGTACTTC. As protein: CASSSSVPQETQYF.

The rearrangement uses TRBV12-2 and TRBJ1-5; the table's D call of TRBD1 was not tested on the DNA. TRBV12-2 constitutes a pseudogene. This CDR3 contains 14 residues. In nucleotides, the CDR3 is TGTGCAAGTCACACCAATGACAGAAATCAGCCCCAGCATTTT. Its translation: CASHTNDRNQPQHF.

This clone is medium-sized in the sample. The genes are TRBV27 and TRBJ2-7, with a weak D call TRBD1 (7 bases). Germline CDR1 is MNHEY and CDR2 is SMNVEV (reference sequence). The CDR3 is 13 amino acids. The V end was cut by 7 bases, the J end by 6 bases, with 16 bases between. Here the CDR3 DNA reads TGTGCCAGCACCTCGCCGCAGGGGGGCGAGCAGTACTTC. Translating it yields CASTSPQGGEQYF.

The chain couples TRBV19 to TRBJ1-5, with 8 bases fitting TRBD1. Looked up from germline, CDR1 is LNHDA and CDR2 is SQIVND (reference sequence). The CDR3 contains 18 residues. Trimming at V came to 6 bases and at J to 0 bases, leaving 13 bases not matched to a gene. The CDR3 nucleotides are TGTGCCAGTAGGATCCTGGCAGGGGGCGGTGATAGCAATCAGCCCCAGCATTTT. This translates into CASRILAGGGDSNQPQHF.

The CDR3 coding sequence is TGTGCCAGCAGTGAAGTGGAGGGTCCCTATGGCTACACCTTC. Amino acids: CASSEVEGPYGYTF. The chain has TRBV6-1 and TRBJ1-2; D gene ambiguous. The CDR3 is made up of 14 amino acids. With 1 base removed from V and 4 bases from J, the gap between germline ends came to 10 bases. CDR1 and CDR2 (germline): MNHNS, SASEGT.

The gene calls are TRBV12-5 and TRBJ2-1; 14 positions agree with TRBD2. The length of the CDR3 is 18 residues. V shed 8 bases, J shed 8 bases, and the junction held 17 bases outside the gene matches. The germline V gene has CDR1 LGHNT and CDR2 FRNRAP. The CDR3 coding sequence is TGTGCTAGTCGGGGGTTGGGGACTAGCGGGAGTTCGAGTGATGAGCAGTTCTTC. Protein product: CASRGLGTSGSSSDEQFF.

The CDR3: CASSPGDAASYEQYV. The CDR3 DNA reads as TGTGCCAGCAGCCCGGGGGACGCTGCGTCCTACGAGCAGTACGTC. This rearrangement joins TRBV7-8 to TRBJ2-7, with D perhaps matching TRBD2 (6 bases). V was cut by 5 bases and J by 1 base, with 15 bases left in between. Germline V gene sequence: CDR1 SGHVS, CDR2 FQNEAQ. This CDR3 contains 15 residues.

The chain joins TRBV19 to TRBJ1-5; D perhaps matches TRBD1 (5 bases). There are 17 residues in the CDR3. Germline V gene sequence: CDR1 LNHDA, CDR2 SQIVND (reference sequence). The ends were cut back, 1 base at V and 3 bases at J, with 16 bases in the middle. In DNA, the CDR3 is TGTGCCAGTAGTATAGGCCAGAAAAGGGGATTCAATCAGCCCCAGCATTTT. It encodes CASSIGQKRGFNQPQHF.

V usage is TRBV6-1 and J usage is TRBJ1-5; D gene ambiguous. Germline CDR1 is MNHNS and CDR2 is SASEGT. Trimming cost V 3 bases and J 2 bases, with 17 bases left between them. This CDR3 contains 17 residues. The CDR3 nucleotides are TGTGCCAGCAGTGAGGTAATCCTCCAGGCAGGCAATCAGCCCCAGCATTTT. Protein: CASSEVILQAGNQPQHF.

The rearrangement uses TRBV2 and TRBJ2-5; 8 bases line up with TRBD1. V trimming: 1 base; J trimming: 2 bases; junction bases outside the gene matches: 6. The germline V gene encodes CDR1 SNHLY and CDR2 FYNNEI. This CDR3 contains 16 residues. In DNA form, the CDR3 reads TGTGCCAGCAGTGAAGGGACAGGGTTAGGGCAAGAGACCCAGTACTTC. Amino acids: CASSEGTGLGQETQYF.

The chain is built from TRBV19 and TRBJ2-1; 9 nucleotides agree with TRBD2. Germline-derived CDR1 and CDR2 are LNHDA and SQIVND (reference sequence). J was trimmed by 7 bases and V by 7 bases; bases with no gene match: 11. The CDR3 sequence is 15 residues long. CDR3 in amino acids: CASNSLAGLENEQFF. The CDR3 bases are TGTGCCAGTAATTCACTAGCGGGCTTGGAGAATGAGCAGTTCTTC.

CDR3: CASSITAGAEAFF. The CDR3 DNA reads TGTGCCAGCAGCATTACGGCGGGGGCCGAAGCTTTCTTT. The rearrangement joins TRBV11-3 to TRBJ1-1, with D perhaps matching TRBD1 (6 bases). V lost 5 bases and J lost 8, with 15 bases in between. Germline CDR1 and CDR2: SGHNT and YENEEA. CDR3 length equals 13 residues.

The chain employs TRBV5-4 and TRBJ2-5, with 7 bases lining up with TRBD1. V dropped 5 bases and J dropped 3; count of bases not matched to a gene: 7. The CDR3 loop spans 14 amino acids. Germline loops: CDR1 SGHNT, CDR2 YYREEE (reference sequence). Here the CDR3 DNA reads TGTGCCAGCAGTCGGGACAGTCGAAAAGAGACCCAGTACTTC. Translated: CASSRDSRKETQYF.

The CDR3 reads CASSLAGGREKLFF. In nucleotides, the CDR3 is TGTGCCAGCAGTTTGGCAGGGGGCAGGGAAAAACTGTTTTTT. The chain is built from TRBV27 and TRBJ1-4; TRBD1 matches at 8 bases. Trimming took 3 bases from V and 8 from J; bases not matched to a gene: 5. Germline V gene lookup returns CDR1 MNHEY and CDR2 SMNVEV (reference sequence). This CDR3 contains 14 residues.

The chain joins TRBV10-2 to TRBJ2-7, with a tentative D call TRBD1 (6 bases). The V end was cut by 7 bases, the J end by 7 bases, with 35 bases between. The germline V gene has CDR1 WSHSY and CDR2 SAAADI. The CDR3 is made up of 19 amino acids. The CDR3: CASMQSTGYGLRTYVEQYF. The CDR3 DNA reads as TGCGCCAGCATGCAATCTACAGGGTACGGGCTACGCACGTACGTAGAGCAGTACTTC.

The gene calls are TRBV2 and TRBJ2-6, with D possibly being TRBD2 (5 bases). Deletions cut 4 bases from V and 0 bases from J, with 13 bases between. The CDR3 covers 17 residues. Germline values: CDR1 SNHLY, CDR2 FYNNEI. CDR3 nucleotides: TGTGCCAGCAGTGCGGACGGGGTCCCCTCTGGGGCCAACGTCCTGACTTTC. Translating it yields CASSADGVPSGANVLTF.

This chain links TRBV9 with TRBJ1-5; TRBD1 might be the D (6 bases). V was clipped by 4 bases and J by 5 bases, with 13 bases between them. The CDR3 sequence is 14 residues long. Germline CDR1 is SGDLS and CDR2 is YYNGEE. The chain's CDR3 is CASSQGNSYQPQHF. Written as DNA, the CDR3 is TGTGCCAGCAGCCAGGGGAACTCCTATCAGCCCCAGCATTTT.

This chain uses TRBV5-1 with TRBJ2-1; 12 nucleotides agree with TRBD2. The ends lost 4 bases at V and 6 bases at J; junction bases unmatched: 11. CDR1 and CDR2 from the germline V gene are SGHRS and YFSETQ. This CDR3 has 17 amino acids. CDR3 nucleotide sequence: TGCGCCAGCAGCCTGACTAGCGGGGGCTCCCCGGGCAATGAGCAGTTCTTC. This sequence encodes CASSLTSGGSPGNEQFF.